The 5 T cell receptor beta chains below were found in one sample sequenced in a study of neurological immune-mediated disorders. One entry per CDR3 protein, called by TCRdb with MiXCR from the 5' RACE reads. The sample lists about 38,000 distinct CDR3 sequences, 4.8% occurring once. Sequencing was done on a sample of CD4+ T cells from blood. The receptors come from a young man in good health.

This clonotype was recorded many times. DNA of the CDR3: TGCGCCAGCAGCTTGCAGGGCTCGAGGACTGAAGCTTTCTTT. As protein: CASSLQGSRTEAFF. V and J are TRBV5-1 and TRBJ1-1; tentative D call: TRBD1 (5 bases). The CDR3 loop spans 14 amino acids. CDR1 is SGHRS, CDR2 YFSETQ, per germline. V was clipped by 1 base and J by 5 bases, with 12 bases between them.

This clonotype was counted many times. The chain couples TRBV5-1 to TRBJ1-1; D remains ambiguous. Germline CDR1 is SGHRS and CDR2 is YFSETQ. Trimming pared 3 bases from V and 1 base from J, leaving 10 bases between. The CDR3 contains 14 residues. In nucleotides, the CDR3 is TGCGCCAGCAGCTCCGTCGCAGGGAACACTGAAGCTTTCTTT. This encodes CASSSVAGNTEAFF.

This clonotype was observed at least ten times. This chain uses TRBV4-1 with TRBJ1-2; D is possibly TRBD1 (5 bases). The CDR3 is made up of 14 amino acids. Germline V lookup: CDR1 MGHRA, CDR2 YSYEKL. V was clipped by 1 base and J by 12 bases, with 18 bases between them. For the CDR3, the DNA is TGCGCCAGCAGCCAAGTGCCCCACCAGGGCAGGGACACCTTC. This encodes CASSQVPHQGRDTF.

The sample holds many counts of this clonotype. J is TRBJ2-3 and V is TRBV6-5; 8 nucleotides line up with TRBD1. CDR1 MNHEY and CDR2 SVGAGI come from the germline V gene. The V segment lost 4 bases and the J segment 1 base; nucleotides outside the gene matches: 7. CDR3 length equals 16 residues. CDR3 amino acids: CASSSTGQGGTDTQYF. The DNA of the CDR3 is TGTGCCAGCAGTTCGACTGGACAGGGCGGCACAGATACGCAGTATTTT.

This clonotype has ten or more counts. The gene calls are TRBV7-2 and TRBJ1-1; D is unresolved. The germline CDR1 and CDR2 sequences are SGHTA and FQGNSA. Between the trimmed V and J ends, which lost 1 base and 0 bases, there was a span of 9 bases. CDR3 length: 15 amino acids. Here the CDR3 DNA reads TGTGCCAGCAGCTTAGGGTCCGGTATGAACACTGAAGCTTTCTTT. It is translated as CASSLGSGMNTEAFF.